This TCR beta chain came from a study of T cell responses to AZD1222 COVID-19 vaccine. For the study at large: Pooling covered second doses at about 4 or about 12 weeks. Study-level findings and limits: Clonal diversity may have been underestimated in mostly white British donors.

Regarding this clone: The antigen is undetermined.

The CDR3 extends over 15 amino acids. The germline gives CDR1 KGHSH, CDR2 LQKENI. Losses at the gene ends were 5 bases for V and 2 bases for J; bases not matched to a gene: 7. Measured with immunoSEQ multiplex PCR; TCRdb has only the in-frame clones, and not every one. Counted here are 95,000 to 150,000 clones, under 90% occurring once; the ten biggest clones make up approximately 4.8%. This clonotype was sampled from an adult in good health. The rearrangement joins TRBV18 to TRBJ2-5; 8 nucleotides agree with TRBD2. This specimen consisted of peripheral blood, obtained on day 0 of AZD1222 vaccination. Here the CDR3 reads CASSARGGPQETQYF. DNA of the CDR3: TGTGCCAGCTCAGCCCGGGGGGGGCCTCAAGAGACCCAGTACTTC.